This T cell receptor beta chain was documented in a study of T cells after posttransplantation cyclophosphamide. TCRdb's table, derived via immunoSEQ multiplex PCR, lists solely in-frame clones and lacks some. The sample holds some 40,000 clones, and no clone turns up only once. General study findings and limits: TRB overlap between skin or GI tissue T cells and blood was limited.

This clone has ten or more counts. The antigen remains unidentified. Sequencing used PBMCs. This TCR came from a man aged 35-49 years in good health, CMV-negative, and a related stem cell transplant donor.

The chain's CDR3 is CASSELTGRVTDTQYF. The CDR3 DNA is TGCGCCAGCAGTGAGTTGACAGGGAGAGTAACAGATACGCAGTATTTT. This rearrangement joins TRBV10-2 to TRBJ2-3; 7 positions match TRBD1. There are 16 residues in the CDR3. Germline V lookup: CDR1 WSHSY, CDR2 SAAADI. V dropped 1 base and J dropped 3; count of bases not matched to a gene: 7.